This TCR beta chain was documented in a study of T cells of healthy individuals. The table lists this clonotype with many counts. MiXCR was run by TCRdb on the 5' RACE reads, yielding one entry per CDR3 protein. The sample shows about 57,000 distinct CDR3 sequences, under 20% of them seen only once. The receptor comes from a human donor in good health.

The CDR3 region has the DNA TGTGCCAGCAGTATGCCGCCCCTAGTTGCCACAGATACGCAGTATTTT. Encoded protein: CASSMPPLVATDTQYF. The J gene is TRBJ2-3, the V gene TRBV28; no definite D call. V was trimmed by 5 bases and J by 2 bases, leaving 17 bases between them. From germline, CDR1 is MDHEN and CDR2 SYDVKM. The CDR3 is 16 residues long.